Sequencing of this T cell receptor beta chain was carried out in a study of CD8 T cells in Susac syndrome. This clonotype was seen just once. 0.5 to 1 ug RNA was reverse transcribed with random hexamers. The CDR3 of TCR beta was amplified by immunoSEQ multiplex PCR across 54 Vbeta and 13 Jbeta. One entry per CDR3 protein, called by TCRdb with MiXCR from the immunoSEQ multiplex PCR reads. Of more than 65,000 distinct CDR3 sequences listed, about 95% are singletons. Sequencing of TCR beta was undertaken in CD8+ and CD4+ T cells derived from blood. This TCR came from a human donor in good health. The sample was CD8+ T cells from PBMCs.

CDR3 in amino acids: CASSMTGAMNTEAFF. CDR3 sequence (DNA): TGTGCCAGCAGTATGACAGGGGCTATGAACACTGAAGCTTTCTTT. The J gene is TRBJ1-1, the V gene TRBV6-5; 8 bases are shared with TRBD1. Per germline, CDR1 MNHEY and CDR2 SVGAGI. The V segment lost 5 bases and the J segment 0 bases; nucleotides outside the gene matches: 5. This CDR3 comprises 15 residues.